This TCR beta chain derives from a study of siplizumab effects on memory and regulatory T cells. Study-wide results and caveats: Roughly 80-96% of proliferating CD4+ or CD8+ clones defied assignment to a naive or memory phenotype. On average, approximately 70% of mappable alloreactive CD4+ clones were Treg-derived under siplizumab, against about 29% in controls.

TCRdb's copy holds only in-frame clones and misses some; the assay was immunoSEQ multiplex PCR. The sample shows roughly 100,000 clones, approximately 94% of them seen only once. With respect to this clone: The antigen is unknown.

V lost 8 bases, J lost 0 bases, and 12 bases lay in between. The CDR3 runs to 14 residues. Germline lookup yields CDR1 WSHSY and CDR2 SAAADI. Sequencing was done on a sample of CD4+ T cells sorted from blood. The chain joins TRBV10-2 to TRBJ2-3; either TRBD1 or TRBD2 may fit D (5 bases each). The sequence was collected from a human donor in good health. This CDR3 is CASESEGSTDTQYF. CDR3 nucleotide sequence: TGCGCCAGCGAGAGCGAGGGGAGCACAGATACGCAGTATTTT.